Sequencing of this T cell receptor beta chain was carried out in a study of cytomegalovirus exposure and HLA in healthy donors. Whole-study results and caveats: Cytomegalovirus association was assigned to 150 to 200 TCR beta chains. Among TCR sequences, most were rare, though some public TCRs appeared in many donors. With later analysis, a missense DCLRE1C variant became linked to TCR beta V- and J-gene trimming.

This clone has only one observation. Its antigen is unknown. With 60 Vbeta and 13 Jbeta primers, the PCR was carried out. Sequenced by immunoSEQ multiplex PCR; TCRdb stores in-frame clones only, minus some. The repertoire consists of 90,000 to 120,000 clones, with 73% occurring once and the leading ten covering 7% to 8%. CDR3 length: 17 residues. Trimming pared 2 bases from V and 2 bases from J, leaving 18 bases between. The germline V gene encodes CDR1 MGHRA and CDR2 YSYEKL. This rearrangement joins TRBV4-1 to TRBJ1-1; the D gene is possibly TRBD1 (6 bases). This TCR came from a man aged 30 to 45 in good health and CMV-seronegative. The source material was PBMCs. The CDR3 DNA sequence: TGCGCCAGCAGCCAATCTTCCCCGGGGGGCCTTAACACTGAAGCTTTCTTT. It is translated as CASSQSSPGGLNTEAFF.